This entry concerns a single TCR beta chain. Its recognized antigen is unknown. The input lacks base qualities; no much larger clone sits a single base away. The sample belongs to a study of T cell changes during pregnancy in multiple sclerosis (dated by TCRdb to the late 2010s). At the level of the whole study: The study looked at changes in the T cell repertoire across pregnancy in women with multiple sclerosis.

Library preparation used the immunoSEQ multiplex PCR assay. TCRdb limited this immuneACCESS table to in-frame rearrangements with V and J called. A share of clones is missing; checked studies link under half to unresolved V genes, and the rest is unexplained. This sample comprises about 38,000 clones, more than 75% of them detected only once. Together, the top ten hold around 7% of the sample. V and J lose 1 base and 4 bases, and a span of 10 bases separates them. From the cysteine up to the phenylalanine, the CDR3 has a length of 15 residues. Just the 45-base CDR3 DNA is kept, in frame starting at base 1. For CDR1 and CDR2, the germline V gene lists MNHNS and SASEGT.

The sequence came from a female donor with multiple sclerosis, enrolled in a pregnancy study. The input for sequencing was CD8+ T cells from peripheral blood mononuclear cells, taken in the third trimester of pregnancy. The chain joins TRBV6-1 to TRBJ2-2, and the D gene may be TRBD2, 6 bases matching. The CDR3 reads CASSEEEGGTGELFF. Read as DNA, the sequence is TGTGCCAGCAGTGAAGAGGAGGGCGGCACCGGGGAGCTGTTTTTT.